This note documents a single T cell receptor beta chain sequence. Sample time point: blood at routine non-recurrence follow-up after resection. Trimming left V 4 bases short and J 7 bases short, with 11 bases between. The germline CDR1 and CDR2 sequences are DFQATT and SNEGSKA (reference sequence). This CDR3 contains 13 residues. This specimen comes from a study of spatial heterogeneity in lung cancer. At the level of the study: Patients with untreated early-stage non-small cell lung cancer, numbering around 72, were the donors. The mean occurrence of each unique TCR and UMI combination in raw reads exceeded 9.5.

Single TCR cDNA molecules each had their own unique molecular identifier. TCRdb ran MiXCR on the 5' RACE reads and lists one entry per CDR3 protein. The sample has 15,000 to 20,000 distinct CDR3 sequences; more than 8% are singletons. The receptor's source is a male donor with early-stage non-small cell lung cancer. The chain combines TRBV20-1 with TRBJ1-6, with D perhaps matching TRBD1 (5 bases). Specimen: PBMCs, collected at follow-up. This CDR3 is CSAKARVNSPLHF. The CDR3 nucleotides read TGCAGTGCTAAGGCCAGGGTCAATTCACCCCTCCACTTT.